Following are 14 T cell receptor beta chains from one sample sequenced in a study of shared T cell receptors in the human thymus. Clones were sequenced by immunoSEQ multiplex PCR, and TCRdb holds only the in-frame ones, with some missing. Of under 450,000 clones in the sample, 95% were seen once. Sample: thymocytes. These receptors were taken from a human donor.

The rearrangement uses TRBV6-5 and TRBJ1-5; D remains unclear. CDR3 length: 16 amino acids. CDR1 is MNHEY, CDR2 SVGAGI, per germline. V shed 2 bases and J shed 3 bases, with 14 bases lying between them. CDR3 amino acids: CASSYPLGRFNQPQHF. CDR3 sequence (DNA): TGTGCCAGCAGTTACCCCCTCGGACGTTTCAATCAGCCCCAGCATTTT.

V gene TRBV28 combines with J gene TRBJ2-2, with TRBD2 matching 7 bases. Germline CDR1 reads MDHEN; CDR2 reads SYDVKM. This CDR3 comprises 15 residues. J lost 2 bases, V lost 7 bases, and 7 bases had no gene match. The CDR3: CASTFGGTNTGELFF. Written as DNA, the CDR3 is TGTGCCAGCACGTTCGGGGGGACTAACACCGGGGAGCTGTTTTTT.

This clone is a singleton in its sample. The V and J genes are TRBV9 and TRBJ2-3; D not certain. V was clipped by 0 bases and J by 2 bases, with 10 bases between them. The CDR3 is 15 residues long. CDR1 and CDR2 (germline): SGDLS, YYNGEE. Written as DNA, the CDR3 is TGTGCCAGCAGCGTAGAGGGCACCTACACAGATACGCAGTATTTT. This encodes CASSVEGTYTDTQYF.

CDR3 region: CASSLKLAGVRNEQFF. The CDR3 coding sequence is TGTGCCAGCAGCTTGAAACTAGCGGGAGTTAGAAATGAGCAGTTCTTC. The chain combines TRBV7-2 with TRBJ2-1; 11 bases are shared with TRBD2. Germline-derived CDR1 and CDR2 are SGHTA and FQGNSA. The J segment lost 7 bases and the V segment lost 3 bases, leaving 8 bases of the junction unmatched. The CDR3 consists of 16 residues.

The table lists this clone with a count of one. The genes are TRBV7-2 and TRBJ1-4; 8 bases map to TRBD1. Trimming cost V 6 bases and J 7 bases; bases outside gene matches: 7. This CDR3 comprises 14 residues. Germline CDR1 is SGHTA and CDR2 is FQGNSA. CDR3 sequence: CASRTDREGEKLFF. CDR3 DNA: TGTGCCAGCAGGACGGACAGGGAAGGTGAAAAACTGTTTTTT.

This sequence joins TRBV5-8 and TRBJ2-1, with TRBD2 matching over 8 bases. Per germline, CDR1 SGHTS and CDR2 YDEGEE. V lost 0 bases, J lost 2 bases, and 4 bases stayed unmatched. The CDR3 loop spans 16 amino acids. CDR3 sequence: CASSLAWREAYNEQFF. The CDR3 DNA reads TGTGCCAGCAGCTTGGCGTGGCGGGAGGCCTACAATGAGCAGTTCTTC.

In DNA, the CDR3 is TGTGCCAGCAGAACCGGACAGGGGGACGAGCAGTACTTC. Encoded protein: CASRTGQGDEQYF. This chain uses TRBV5-8 with TRBJ2-7; 10 nucleotides align to TRBD1. Germline V gene sequence: CDR1 SGHTS, CDR2 YDEGEE. With 5 bases clipped from V and 5 bases from J, the junction kept 4 bases outside the gene matches. This CDR3 comprises 13 residues.

The chain uses TRBV5-1 and TRBJ2-3; TRBD2 matches 11 bases. CDR1 is SGHRS and CDR2 is YFSETQ in the germline V gene. CDR3 length: 17 amino acids. V gave up 6 bases and J gave up 5 bases; unmatched junction bases: 14. The CDR3 reads CASTYSHLAGGEDTQYF. CDR3 nucleotides: TGCGCCAGCACCTATTCACACCTAGCGGGAGGTGAAGATACGCAGTATTTT.

V and J are TRBV5-4 and TRBJ2-7, with D perhaps assigned TRBD1 or TRBD2 (5 bases each). Germline V gene data show CDR1 as SGHNT and CDR2 as YYREEE (reference sequence). Trimming stripped 4 bases from V and 3 bases from J, with 8 bases between. This CDR3 is 12 amino acids long. CDR3 coding DNA: TGTGCCAGCAGCCCTGGGGGCTACGAGCAGTACTTC. Encoded protein: CASSPGGYEQYF.

The genes are TRBV5-4 and TRBJ2-5; 10 bases map to TRBD2. CDR1 and CDR2 from the germline V gene are SGHNT and YYREEE (reference sequence). The CDR3 runs 16 residues. J gave up 5 bases and V 2 bases, and 9 bases lay outside the gene matches. The CDR3 spells CASSLNRLAGFETQYF. CDR3 in DNA: TGTGCCAGCAGCTTAAATCGACTAGCGGGTTTTGAGACCCAGTACTTC. The variable domain in full, completed from reference TRBV5-4 and TRBJ2-5, reads ETGVTQSPTHLIKTRGQQVTLRCSSQSGHNTVSWYQQALGQGPQFIFQYYREEENGRGNFPPRFSGLQFPNYSSELNVNALELDDSALYLCASSLNRLAGFETQYFGPGTRLLVL.

This rearrangement joins TRBV5-6 to TRBJ1-2; D perhaps matches TRBD1 (6 bases). Trimming took off 6 bases at V and 7 bases at J, with 22 bases between the two ends. This CDR3 contains 15 residues. CDR1 is SGHDT and CDR2 is YYEEEE in the germline V gene. The CDR3 bases are TGTGCCAGCACCCCCCTCAAGGGGGAGCCCTCTGGCTACACCTTC. It yields the protein CASTPLKGEPSGYTF.

The chain is built from TRBV9 and TRBJ2-7, with D tentatively TRBD1 or TRBD2 (6 bases each). Per the germline V gene, CDR1 is SGDLS and CDR2 is YYNGEE. Trimming pared 0 bases from V and 6 bases from J, leaving 13 bases between. This CDR3 spans 14 amino acids. This chain's CDR3 is CASSVAGSGAEQYF. The CDR3 coding sequence is TGTGCCAGCAGCGTAGCGGGGTCGGGGGCCGAGCAGTACTTC.

This chain uses TRBV5-6 with TRBJ2-1, with D hard to call. The CDR3 consists of 18 residues. Germline V gene data show CDR1 as SGHDT and CDR2 as YYEEEE. Trimming stripped 0 bases from V and 0 bases from J, with 16 bases between. The DNA for the CDR3 is TGTGCCAGCAGCTTGGCATGGGATCGGAAGAGCTCCTACAATGAGCAGTTCTTC. Translation gives CASSLAWDRKSSYNEQFF.

This clone was found once. V is TRBV27 and J is TRBJ2-3; 7 positions agree with TRBD1. The V gene's germline CDR1 is MNHEY and CDR2 SMNVEV (reference sequence). This CDR3 contains 19 residues. J gave up 3 bases and V 7 bases, and 22 bases lay outside the gene matches. CDR3 bases: TGTGCCAGCAACCCTAAGTCCCACTCACAGGGGTCTCCGACAGATACGCAGTATTTT. Residues: CASNPKSHSQGSPTDTQYF.